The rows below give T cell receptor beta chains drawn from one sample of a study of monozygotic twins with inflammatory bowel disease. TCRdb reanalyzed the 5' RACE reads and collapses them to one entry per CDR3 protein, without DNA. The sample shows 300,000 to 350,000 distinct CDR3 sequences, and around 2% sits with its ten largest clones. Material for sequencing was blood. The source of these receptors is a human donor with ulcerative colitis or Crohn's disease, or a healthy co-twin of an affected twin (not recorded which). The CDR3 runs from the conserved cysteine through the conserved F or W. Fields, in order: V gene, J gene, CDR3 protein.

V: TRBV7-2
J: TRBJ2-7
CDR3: CASRSEAQPYEQYF

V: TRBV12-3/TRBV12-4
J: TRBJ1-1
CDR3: CASSPKRQAGTEAFF

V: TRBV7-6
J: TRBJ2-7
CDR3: CASSLASWSVEQYF

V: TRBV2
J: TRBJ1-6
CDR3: CASRPTGDIYSPLHF

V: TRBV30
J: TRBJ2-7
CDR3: CAWSDPLSTVSYEQYF

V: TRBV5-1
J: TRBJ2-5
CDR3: CASRRPGQVQGETQYF

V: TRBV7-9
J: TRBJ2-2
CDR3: CASSPRTENTGELFF

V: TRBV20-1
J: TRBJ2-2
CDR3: CSATNRAGAAGELFF

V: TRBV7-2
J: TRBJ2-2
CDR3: CASSLVLRNTGELFF

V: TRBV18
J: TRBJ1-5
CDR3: CASSQGTANSNQPQHF

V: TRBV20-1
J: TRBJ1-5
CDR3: CSARRKGQNTGNQPQHF

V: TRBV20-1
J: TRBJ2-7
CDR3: CSAWASSGRIYEQYF

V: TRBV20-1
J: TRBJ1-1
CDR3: CSAFFRGNTEAFF

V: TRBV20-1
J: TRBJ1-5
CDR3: CSASSRGGLDQPQHF

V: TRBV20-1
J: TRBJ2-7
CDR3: CSARVASGRGEQYF

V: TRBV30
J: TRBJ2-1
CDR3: CAWNGQSILPDF

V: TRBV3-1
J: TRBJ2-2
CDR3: CASSQGGLAKNTGELFF

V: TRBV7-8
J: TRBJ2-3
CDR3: CASSFRDRNTDTQYF

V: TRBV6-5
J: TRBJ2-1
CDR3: CASSSAGGLFNEQFF

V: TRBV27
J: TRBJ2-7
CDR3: CAGAGRNTLHEQYF

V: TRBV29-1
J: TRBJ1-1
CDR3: CSVTDRRNTEAFF

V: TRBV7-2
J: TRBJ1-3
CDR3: CASSPRTGSSGNTIYF

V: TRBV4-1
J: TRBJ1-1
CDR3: CASSQVPVTEAFF

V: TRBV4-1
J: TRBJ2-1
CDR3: CASSQEGGDEQFF

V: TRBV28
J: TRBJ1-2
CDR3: CASSLFAGPNYGYTF

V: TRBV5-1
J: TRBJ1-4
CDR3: CASSRGTAVSATNEKLFF

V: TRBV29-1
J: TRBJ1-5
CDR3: CSVESGGGQPQHF

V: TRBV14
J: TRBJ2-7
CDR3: CASSPRLSLHEQYF

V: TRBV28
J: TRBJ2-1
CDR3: CASSSLTSGGPYNEQFF

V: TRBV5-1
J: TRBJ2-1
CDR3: CASSLAGGGVPPEQFF

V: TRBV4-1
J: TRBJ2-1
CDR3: CASSQDLRTSGRWNEQFF

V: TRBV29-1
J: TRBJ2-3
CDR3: CSVIRGTDTQYF

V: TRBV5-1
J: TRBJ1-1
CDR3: CDSSFTGDGTEAFF

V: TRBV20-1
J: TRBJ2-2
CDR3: CSARDSAFGTGELFF

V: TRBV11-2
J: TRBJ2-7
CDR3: CASSLLGPGSEEQYF

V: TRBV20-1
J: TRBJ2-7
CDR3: CSARDSYSYEQYF

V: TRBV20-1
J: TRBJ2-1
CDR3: CSGQREFYNEQFF

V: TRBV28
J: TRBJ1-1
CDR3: CASTRGWVNTEAFF

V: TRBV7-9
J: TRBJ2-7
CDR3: CASSPTGLAGLKREQYF

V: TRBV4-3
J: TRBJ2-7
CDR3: CASSQDTPRRGAIYEQYF

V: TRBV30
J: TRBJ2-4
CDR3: CAWSRELAKNIQYF

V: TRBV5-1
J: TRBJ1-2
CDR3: CASSSESTYGYTF

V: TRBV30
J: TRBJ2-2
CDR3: CAWSLQGVGELFF

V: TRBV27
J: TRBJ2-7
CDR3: CASSLSFSYEQYF

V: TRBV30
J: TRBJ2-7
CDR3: CAWSVIGGPGEQYF

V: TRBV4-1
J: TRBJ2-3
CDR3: CASSQEDYRTDTQYF

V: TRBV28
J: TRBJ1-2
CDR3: CASSLPRGEGYTF

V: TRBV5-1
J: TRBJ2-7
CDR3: CASSASNTDSYEQYF

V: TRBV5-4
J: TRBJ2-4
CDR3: CASSLGTGGNIQYF

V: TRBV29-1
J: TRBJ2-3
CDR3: CSVLSGNTDTQYF

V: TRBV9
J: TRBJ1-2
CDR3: CASSVASGVFYGYTF

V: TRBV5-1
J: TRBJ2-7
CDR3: CSSSNGGVHEQYF

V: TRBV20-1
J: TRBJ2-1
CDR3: CSASPGASEQFF